The sequence of this T cell receptor (beta chain) was determined in a study of post-analysis software for immune sequencing data. Study-level results: Compared with controls, patients had more of roughly 5 TRBV segments, including TRBV5-6, TRBV5-1 and TRBV20-1.

This clonotype came up many times. Its antigen remains unidentified. cDNA libraries of TCR beta carried unique molecular identifiers. TCRdb recomputed calls from the PCR reads with MiXCR, one row per CDR3 protein. This table holds some 240,000 distinct CDR3 sequences, 36% found once. V dropped 5 bases and J dropped 4 bases, with 9 bases sitting between them. The germline V gene encodes CDR1 SEHNR and CDR2 FQNEAQ (reference sequence). The CDR3 runs to 14 residues. This TCR was sampled from a girl between 5 and 17 years old with multiple sclerosis. Source material: blood. V is TRBV7-9 and J is TRBJ1-6, with D possibly TRBD1 on 5 matching bases. CDR3 sequence reads: CASSAGPYNSPLHF. The DNA for the CDR3 is TGTGCCAGCAGCGCGGGGCCTTATAATTCACCCCTCCACTTT.